Presented here are 30 T cell receptor beta chains from one specimen sequenced in a study of cytomegalovirus exposure and HLA in healthy donors. A multiplex PCR was run with 60 Vbeta primers and 13 Jbeta primers. TCRdb's copy holds only in-frame clones and misses some; the assay was immunoSEQ multiplex PCR. The profile shows about 180,000 clones, 65% to 85% of them singletons. Sequencing was performed on PBMCs. Receptors were obtained from a girl between 5 and 17 years old in good health and CMV-seropositive.

The rearrangement joins TRBV6-6 to TRBJ2-1; 8 nucleotides line up with TRBD1. CDR3 length: 16 amino acids. With 5 bases clipped from V and 3 bases from J, the junction kept 9 bases outside the gene matches. CDR1 is MNHNY, CDR2 SVGAGI, per germline (reference sequence). The chain's CDR3 is CASSLGTGAFYNEQFF. The CDR3 DNA is TGTGCCAGCAGTCTCGGGACAGGAGCCTTCTACAATGAGCAGTTCTTC.

The table lists this clone with a count of one. The genes are TRBV30 and TRBJ1-1, with TRBD1 as a possible D gene (6 bases). Trimming cost V 0 bases and J 6 bases, with 8 bases left between them. CDR1 is GTSNPN and CDR2 is SVGIG in the germline V gene (reference sequence). The length of the CDR3 is 12 residues. CDR3 region: CAWSVTGPEAFF. Written as DNA, the CDR3 is TGTGCCTGGAGTGTAACAGGGCCTGAAGCTTTCTTT.

This clone was observed a handful of times. The CDR3 is CASSFINEQFF. The CDR3 DNA reads as TGTGCCAGCAGCTTCATCAATGAGCAGTTCTTC. The chain has TRBV7-9 and TRBJ2-1; D not resolved. V was pared by 3 bases and J by 6 bases, with 3 bases between. The CDR3 has 11 residues. CDR1 is SEHNR and CDR2 is FQNEAQ in the germline V gene (reference sequence).

The chain joins TRBV11-2 to TRBJ2-7; D unclear. CDR1 and CDR2 from the germline V gene are SGHAT and FQNNGV. The ends were cut back, 0 bases at V and 3 bases at J, with 3 bases in the middle. The CDR3 is 12 residues long. CDR3 in amino acids: CASSLDVYEQYF. The CDR3 DNA reads TGTGCCAGCAGCTTAGACGTCTACGAGCAGTACTTC.

The J gene is TRBJ1-1, the V gene TRBV5-3, with 9 bases fitting TRBD1. TRBV5-3 is sorted into the ORF group, with uncertain function. The length of the CDR3 is 15 residues. The trim removed 4 bases at V and 3 bases at J, leaving 7 bases unmatched. The CDR3: CARSPRDREDTEAFF. CDR3 in DNA: TGTGCCAGAAGCCCTAGGGACAGGGAGGACACTGAAGCTTTCTTT.

The chain has TRBV27 and TRBJ1-4; D remains unclear. With 7 bases removed from V and 7 bases from J, the gap between germline ends came to 16 bases. The CDR3 covers 14 residues. Germline V lookup: CDR1 MNHEY, CDR2 SMNVEV (reference sequence). CDR3 protein: CASTYGSPGEKLFF. The CDR3, as DNA: TGTGCCAGCACCTACGGGAGCCCGGGTGAAAAACTGTTTTTT.

The rearrangement uses TRBV30 and TRBJ1-1; unclear D gene. The length of the CDR3 is 13 residues. Germline assignment: CDR1 GTSNPN and CDR2 SVGIG (reference sequence). Trimming cost V 0 bases and J 2 bases, with 7 bases left between them. CDR3 sequence reads: CAWSVLRNTEAFF. The CDR3 DNA follows: TGTGCCTGGAGTGTACTTAGAAACACTGAAGCTTTCTTT.

This clone was recorded a few times. V is TRBV14 and J is TRBJ2-1; 13 bases fit TRBD2. This CDR3 spans 15 amino acids. Germline values: CDR1 SGHDN, CDR2 FVKESK. V shed 0 bases and J 12 bases; nucleotides not matched to a gene: 5. The DNA of the CDR3 is TGTGCCAGCAGCCAAGATGAACTAGCGGGAGGGCGGCAGTTCTTC. Its translation is CASSQDELAGGRQFF.

The V call is TRBV9, the J call TRBJ2-1; 9 nucleotides agree with TRBD2. This CDR3 is 15 amino acids long. Germline values: CDR1 SGDLS, CDR2 YYNGEE. Germline trimming cut 0 bases from V and 7 bases from J; bases unmatched to any gene: 5. The CDR3 region is CASSVGGGRGNEQFF. DNA for the CDR3: TGTGCCAGCAGCGTAGGAGGCGGGAGGGGGAATGAGCAGTTCTTC.

V is TRBV19 and J is TRBJ1-5, with TRBD1 matching 9 bases. J gave up 2 bases and V 0 bases, and 2 bases lay outside the gene matches. Germline lookup yields CDR1 LNHDA and CDR2 SQIVND (reference sequence). The CDR3 totals 16 residues. The DNA of the CDR3 is TGTGCCAGTAGTATAGACAGGACAGGGGGCAATCAGCCCCAGCATTTT. Its translation is CASSIDRTGGNQPQHF.

This chain links TRBV6-1 with TRBJ2-3; 8 positions agree with TRBD2. CDR3 length: 14 residues. Trimming removed 5 bases from V and 3 bases from J; junction bases left unmatched: 4. CDR1 MNHNS and CDR2 SASEGT come from the germline V gene. The CDR3 here is CASSRSGGTDTQYF. Written as DNA, the CDR3 is TGTGCCAGCAGTCGAAGCGGGGGTACAGATACGCAGTATTTT.

The V call is TRBV18, the J call TRBJ2-1, with 10 bases that match TRBD1. From germline, CDR1 is KGHSH and CDR2 LQKENI. This CDR3 has 16 amino acids. The V gene end was trimmed by 4 bases and the J gene end by 1 base; junction bases not matched to a gene: 4. CDR3 protein: CASSLRGQGSYNEQFF. Here the CDR3 DNA reads TGTGCCAGCTCACTAAGGGGACAGGGGTCCTACAATGAGCAGTTCTTC.

The V and J genes are TRBV7-2 and TRBJ2-7; possibly TRBD2 for D (5 bases). This CDR3 has 13 amino acids. Germline CDR1 reads SGHTA; CDR2 reads FQGNSA. The ends were cut back, 1 base at V and 9 bases at J, with 13 bases in the middle. CDR3: CASSLETLRGQYF. The CDR3 DNA follows: TGTGCCAGCAGCTTAGAAACACTTCGGGGGCAGTACTTC. Together with reference TRBV7-2 and TRBJ2-7, the CDR3 gives the full variable domain: GAGVSQSPSNKVTEKGKDVELRCDPISGHTALYWYRQSLGQGLEFLIYFQGNSAPDKSGLPSDRFSAERTGGSVSTLTIQRTQQEDSAVYLCASSLETLRGQYFGPGTRLTVT.

The chain links TRBV6-5 to TRBJ1-5, with 7 bases that match TRBD1. Germline lookup yields CDR1 MNHEY and CDR2 SVGAGI. V gave up 4 bases and J gave up 0 bases; unmatched junction bases: 6. The CDR3 spans 16 residues. CDR3 in amino acids: CASSFEQGYSNQPQHF. In nucleotides, the CDR3 is TGTGCCAGCAGTTTCGAACAGGGGTATAGCAATCAGCCCCAGCATTTT.

J is TRBJ2-1 and V is TRBV14, with D perhaps matching TRBD1 (5 bases). The germline V gene encodes CDR1 SGHDN and CDR2 FVKESK. V dropped 1 base and J dropped 7 bases, with 14 bases sitting between them. This CDR3 comprises 15 residues. The CDR3 spells CASSQGRSGSNEQFF. The CDR3 DNA reads TGTGCCAGCAGCCAAGGACGATCAGGGTCTAATGAGCAGTTCTTC.

V usage is TRBV7-8 and J usage is TRBJ2-1, with D possibly matching TRBD2 (6 bases). V lost 2 bases and J lost 7, with 12 bases in between. Germline CDR1 reads SGHVS; CDR2 reads FQNEAQ. CDR3 length equals 14 residues. The CDR3 is CASSLWDWDNEQFF. The CDR3 DNA reads as TGTGCCAGCAGCTTATGGGACTGGGATAATGAGCAGTTCTTC.

This clone was detected a few times. The chain combines TRBV14 with TRBJ1-5; possible D gene TRBD1, 6 bases. Germline loops: CDR1 SGHDN, CDR2 FVKESK. The CDR3 covers 16 residues. V was shortened by 1 base and J by 3 bases, with 13 bases between the two germline ends. Here the CDR3 DNA reads TGTGCCAGCAGCCAAGGGACAGAGAGCTCCAATCAGCCCCAGCATTTT. It specifies CASSQGTESSNQPQHF. Full variable domain (remainder filled in from reference TRBV14 and TRBJ1-5): EAGVTQFPSHSVIEKGQTVTLRCDPISGHDNLYWYRRVMGKEIKFLLHFVKESKQDESGMPNNRFLAERTGGTYSTLKVQPAELEDSGVYFCASSQGTESSNQPQHFGDGTRLSIL.

The chain recombines TRBV30 with TRBJ2-7; 12 bases fit TRBD2. Germline V CDR1 and CDR2: GTSNPN, SVGIG (reference sequence). The CDR3 runs 16 residues. V dropped 2 bases and J dropped 3; count of bases not matched to a gene: 8. CDR3 DNA: TGTGCCTGGAGTAGAGGTCTAGCGGGAGGGCTCTACGAGCAGTACTTC. This gives the protein CAWSRGLAGGLYEQYF.

The chain employs TRBV27 and TRBJ1-1; D might be TRBD1 (5 bases). V was shortened by 2 bases and J by 11 bases, with 15 bases between the two germline ends. CDR1 is MNHEY, CDR2 SMNVEV, per germline (reference sequence). The CDR3 consists of 13 residues. The CDR3 reads CASSLGAARSAFF. CDR3 coding DNA: TGTGCCAGCAGTTTAGGGGCAGCCCGGTCGGCTTTCTTT.

The CDR3 DNA follows: TGTGCCATCAGTGGTGGTGTCGATACATCTGAAGCTTTCTTT. This sequence encodes CAISGGVDTSEAFF. The genes are TRBV10-3 and TRBJ1-1; D unresolved. Germline V CDR1 and CDR2: ENHRY, SYGVKD. The CDR3 is 14 residues long. With 4 bases removed from V and 6 bases from J, the gap between germline ends came to 15 bases.

The J gene is TRBJ2-5, the V gene TRBV18; weak D call: TRBD2 (6 bases). V lost 5 bases and J 1 base, leaving 8 bases between the germline ends. Germline loops: CDR1 KGHSH, CDR2 LQKENI. This CDR3 is 13 amino acids long. The chain's CDR3 is CASSVGLQETQYF. The DNA for the CDR3 is TGTGCCAGCTCAGTGGGACTCCAAGAGACCCAGTACTTC.

This clone occurred a few times. This chain joins TRBV4-3 and TRBJ2-1; D is unclear. This CDR3 has 15 residues. The germline V and J ends were trimmed by 0 bases and 3 bases, with 9 bases remaining between them. In germline, CDR1 is LGHNA, CDR2 YSLEER. The CDR3 sequence: CASSQEAALYNEQFF. Written as DNA, the CDR3 is TGCGCCAGCAGCCAAGAGGCGGCACTCTACAATGAGCAGTTCTTC.

CDR3 sequence: CASSSPGLVFEETQYF. DNA for the CDR3: TGTGCCAGCAGCTCGCCGGGACTAGTATTCGAAGAGACCCAGTACTTC. The rearrangement uses TRBV7-9 and TRBJ2-5, with 8 bases identical to TRBD2. CDR1 SEHNR and CDR2 FQNEAQ come from the germline V gene (reference sequence). This CDR3 contains 16 residues. V lost 4 bases to trimming and J lost 3 bases; unmatched junction nucleotides: 10.

V is TRBV27 and J is TRBJ2-7; TRBD1 matches 7 bases. CDR3 length: 13 residues. CDR1 is MNHEY, CDR2 SMNVEV, per germline (reference sequence). V lost 0 bases to trimming and J lost 6 bases; unmatched junction nucleotides: 2. As DNA, the CDR3 is TGTGCCAGCAGTTTATCGGGACAGATCGAGCAGTACTTC. This encodes CASSLSGQIEQYF.

The rearrangement links TRBV6-1 to TRBJ2-7; the match to TRBD1 covers 8 bases. The J segment lost 1 base and the V segment lost 1 base, leaving 3 bases of the junction unmatched. Per the germline V gene, CDR1 is MNHNS and CDR2 is SASEGT. The CDR3 sequence is 15 residues long. The CDR3 DNA sequence: TGTGCCAGCAGTGAAGGACAGGGGTGGTCCTACGAGCAGTACTTC. Amino acids: CASSEGQGWSYEQYF.

The chain has TRBV10-3 and TRBJ2-5; 8 bases align to TRBD1. V shed 2 bases and J 5 bases; nucleotides not matched to a gene: 7. The CDR3 runs to 15 residues. Germline V gene sequence: CDR1 ENHRY, CDR2 SYGVKD. CDR3 region: CAISEPSRGLETQYF. The CDR3 DNA follows: TGTGCCATCAGTGAGCCATCCAGGGGGCTGGAGACCCAGTACTTC.

The chain has TRBV10-1 and TRBJ2-7; TRBD2 agrees at 9 bases. V lost 5 bases and J lost 5; bases outside the gene matches: 4. The CDR3 loop spans 13 amino acids. Germline V gives CDR1 WNHNN, CDR2 SYGVQD (reference sequence). The chain's CDR3 is CASSLAGADEQYF. For the CDR3, the DNA is TGCGCCAGCAGTTTAGCGGGAGCTGACGAGCAGTACTTC.

The chain employs TRBV18 and TRBJ1-1, with 7 bases matching TRBD1. CDR3 size: 14 residues. Germline CDR1 KGHSH, CDR2 LQKENI. The V segment lost 6 bases and the J segment 1 base; nucleotides outside the gene matches: 5. CDR3 DNA sequence: TGTGCCAGCTCCCCCCGGACAGGGAACACTGAAGCTTTCTTT. Translated: CASSPRTGNTEAFF. Looking up the rest from reference TRBV18 and TRBJ1-1 gives the full variable domain: NAGVMQNPRHLVRRRGQEARLRCSPMKGHSHVYWYRQLPEEGLKFMVYLQKENIIDESGMPKERFSAEFPKEGPSILRIQQVVRGDSAAYFCASSPRTGNTEAFFGQGTRLTVV.

V gene TRBV7-9 combines with J gene TRBJ1-2, with a weak D call TRBD1 (6 bases). Germline loops: CDR1 SEHNR, CDR2 FQNEAQ (reference sequence). The CDR3 totals 12 residues. V shed 5 bases and J shed 5 bases, with 9 bases lying between them. The CDR3 DNA sequence: TGTGCCAGCAGCGAGGGGGGGTATGGCTACACCTTC. It yields the protein CASSEGGYGYTF.

The chain combines TRBV18 with TRBJ2-7; D may be TRBD1 (5 bases). The germline V gene encodes CDR1 KGHSH and CDR2 LQKENI. This CDR3 is 15 amino acids long. The V end lost 1 base, the J end lost 0 bases, and 10 bases lay between the germline ends. CDR3 sequence reads: CASSPQLDTSYEQYF. Written as DNA, the CDR3 is TGTGCCAGCTCACCACAGCTGGACACCTCCTACGAGCAGTACTTC. Together with reference TRBV18 and TRBJ2-7, the CDR3 gives the full variable domain: NAGVMQNPRHLVRRRGQEARLRCSPMKGHSHVYWYRQLPEEGLKFMVYLQKENIIDESGMPKERFSAEFPKEGPSILRIQQVVRGDSAAYFCASSPQLDTSYEQYFGPGTRLTVT.